This T cell receptor beta chain was observed in a study of blood T cell repertoires in COVID-19. Study as a whole: Whether acute or convalescent, the COVID-19 samples came from the United States, Italy and Spain. Nucleic acid was either cDNA or gDNA, and it came from T cells, B-cell-depleted T cells, or PBMCs.

The CDR3 is 15 residues long. The J segment lost 6 bases and the V segment lost 7 bases, leaving 11 bases of the junction unmatched. The germline gives CDR1 SGDLS, CDR2 YYNGEE. In the source study's methods: Reference gene primers were amplified, and this amplification served to estimate nucleated cell counts. Data came from immunoSEQ multiplex PCR; TCRdb stores just in-frame clones and leaves some out. The DNA gave D and trimming, while V, J and clone size come from that table. This repertoire shows about 160,000 clones, 75% to 90% found once; its top ten account for around 8.4%. This chain links TRBV9 with TRBJ1-5, with 9 nucleotides matching TRBD1. The origin of this receptor is an elderly woman with active or convalescent COVID-19. The specimen sequenced was peripheral blood. CDR3 amino acids: CASGAGTGIPQPQHF. The CDR3 nucleotides read TGTGCCAGCGGAGCCGGGACAGGGATCCCTCAGCCCCAGCATTTT.